The clone carrying this TCR beta chain was found a few times. Molecular barcoding with unique molecular identifiers was used for the TCRbeta library. Each CDR3 protein is one row after TCRdb ran MiXCR on the PCR reads. The sample lists around 100,000 distinct CDR3 sequences, around 6.1% seen once, with around 5.6% in the top ten. The sample belongs to a study of T-cell reconstitution after alpha-beta-depleted transplantation in children. V lost 4 bases, J lost 4 bases, and 18 bases stayed unmatched. Germline CDR1 is SEHNR and CDR2 is FQNEAQ (reference sequence). CDR3 length equals 19 residues. The chain recombines TRBV7-9 with TRBJ2-5; 10 bases are shared with TRBD2. The receptor was derived from a female patient aged 2 to 10 who had a stem cell transplant for Fanconi anemia, so the T cells may come from the graft donor. This sample comprised PBMCs, mostly from graft donor cells, obtained 60 days after TCRalphabeta/CD19-depleted stem cell transplant. The CDR3 loop is CASSYLAGTSDRWGETQYF. For the CDR3, the DNA is TGTGCCAGCAGCTACCTAGCCGGGACTAGCGACCGGTGGGGAGAGACCCAGTACTTC.